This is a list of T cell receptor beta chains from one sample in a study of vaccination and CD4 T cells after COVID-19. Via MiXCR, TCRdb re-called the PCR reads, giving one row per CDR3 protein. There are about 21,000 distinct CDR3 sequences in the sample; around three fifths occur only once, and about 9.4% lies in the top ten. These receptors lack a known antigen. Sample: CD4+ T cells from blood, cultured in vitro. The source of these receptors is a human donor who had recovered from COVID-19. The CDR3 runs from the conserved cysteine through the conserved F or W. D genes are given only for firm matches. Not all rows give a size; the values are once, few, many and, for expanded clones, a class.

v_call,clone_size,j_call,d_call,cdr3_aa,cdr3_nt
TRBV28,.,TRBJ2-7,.,CASSLQGLRYF,TGTGCCAGCAGCCTACAGGGTTTGAGGTACTTC
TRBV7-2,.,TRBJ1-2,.,CASSTGSGYTF,TGTGCCAGCAGCACAGGGTCAGGCTACACCTTC
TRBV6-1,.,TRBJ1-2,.,CASSPLTGRQGYTF,TGTGCCAGCAGTCCCCTGACAGGTCGTCAGGGCTACACCTTC
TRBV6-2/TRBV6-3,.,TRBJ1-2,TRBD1,CASSSRPGWDRDGYTF,TGTGCCAGCAGTTCCCGCCCCGGGTGGGACAGGGATGGCTACACCTTC
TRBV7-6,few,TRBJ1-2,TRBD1,CASSPDRVEGYTF,TGTGCCAGCAGCCCCGACAGGGTGGAGGGCTACACCTTC
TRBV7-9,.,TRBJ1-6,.,CASSLDGSSPLHF,TGTGCCAGCAGCTTAGACGGATCCTCACCCCTCCACTTT
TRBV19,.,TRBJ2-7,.,CASSMVGGAPEQYF,TGTGCCAGTAGTATGGTGGGGGGAGCCCCCGAGCAGTACTTC
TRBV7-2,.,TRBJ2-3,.,CASSLARDTQYF,TGTGCCAGCAGCTTAGCTCGGGATACGCAGTATTTT
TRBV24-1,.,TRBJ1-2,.,CATSDSARDGYTF,TGTGCCACCAGTGATTCCGCCCGTGATGGCTACACCTTC
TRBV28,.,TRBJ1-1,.,CASSPSGPGEGAFF,TGTGCCAGCAGTCCCTCAGGGCCCGGGGAGGGAGCTTTCTTT
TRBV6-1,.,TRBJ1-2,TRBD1,CASQPETGVYGYTF,TGTGCCAGCCAACCGGAGACAGGGGTCTATGGCTACACCTTC
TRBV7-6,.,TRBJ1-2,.,CASSPSTGSYGYTF,TGTGCCAGCAGCCCTTCGACAGGATCCTATGGCTACACCTTC
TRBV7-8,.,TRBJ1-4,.,CASSSRDNGNEKLFF,TGTGCCAGCAGCTCACGGGACAACGGGAATGAAAAACTGTTTTTT
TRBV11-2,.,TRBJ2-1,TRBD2,CASSLNGGANNEQFF,TGTGCCAGCAGCTTAAACGGGGGGGCCAACAATGAGCAGTTCTTC
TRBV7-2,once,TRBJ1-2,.,CASALQAASDGYTF,TGTGCCAGCGCATTACAGGCCGCTTCGGATGGCTACACCTTC
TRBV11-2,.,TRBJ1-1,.,CASSRSIGNTEAFF,TGTGCCAGCAGCCGATCAATCGGGAACACTGAAGCTTTCTTT
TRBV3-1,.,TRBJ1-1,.,CASSPQGKNTEAFF,TGTGCCAGCAGCCCACAGGGCAAGAACACTGAAGCTTTCTTT
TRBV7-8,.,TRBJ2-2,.,CASSDYLNTGELFF,TGTGCCAGCAGCGATTACTTGAACACCGGGGAGCTGTTTTTT
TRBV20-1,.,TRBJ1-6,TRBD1,CSATGQGNSPLHF,TGCAGTGCTACGGGACAGGGGAATTCACCCCTCCACTTT
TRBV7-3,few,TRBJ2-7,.,CASSSAQGYEQYF,TGTGCCAGCAGCTCAGCTCAGGGTTACGAGCAGTACTTC
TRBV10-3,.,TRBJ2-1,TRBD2,CAISPPGGVANEQFF,TGTGCCATCAGCCCCCCTGGGGGGGTGGCGAATGAGCAGTTCTTC
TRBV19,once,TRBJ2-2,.,CASSILTPFTGELFF,TGTGCCAGTAGTATTTTGACCCCCTTCACCGGGGAGCTGTTTTTT
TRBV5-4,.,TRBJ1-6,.,CASSSQGSAPLHF,TGTGCCAGCAGCTCACAGGGTTCGGCACCCCTCCACTTT
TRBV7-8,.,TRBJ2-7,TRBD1,CASSLGTGLEQYF,TGTGCCAGCAGCTTGGGGACAGGGCTGGAGCAGTACTTC
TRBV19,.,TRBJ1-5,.,CASSSRPPGPQHF,TGTGCCAGTAGTTCGAGGCCCCCGGGGCCCCAGCATTTT
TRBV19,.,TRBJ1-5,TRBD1,CASSIQGGQPQHF,TGTGCCAGTAGTATACAGGGGGGGCAGCCCCAGCATTTT
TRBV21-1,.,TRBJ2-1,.,CASHQRGFF,TGTGCCAGTCACCAGCGGGGGTTCTTC
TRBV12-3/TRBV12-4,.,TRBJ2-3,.,CASSLASGPQYF,TGTGCCAGCAGTTTGGCAAGCGGGCCGCAGTATTTT
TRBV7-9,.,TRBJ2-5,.,CASSSGRRVTQYF,TGTGCCAGCAGCTCGGGTCGTCGGGTGACCCAGTACTTC
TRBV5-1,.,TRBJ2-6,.,CASSSTVSGANVLTF,TGCGCCAGCAGCTCCACAGTCTCTGGGGCCAACGTCCTGACTTTC
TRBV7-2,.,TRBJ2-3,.,CASSLAGPTDTQYF,TGTGCCAGCAGCTTGGCCGGTCCAACAGATACGCAGTATTTT
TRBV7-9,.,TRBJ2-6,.,CASDPGLSGANVLTF,TGTGCCAGCGACCCAGGGCTTTCTGGGGCCAACGTCCTGACTTTC
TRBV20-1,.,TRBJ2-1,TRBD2,CSARRRLAGNEQFF,TGCAGTGCTAGGAGGAGACTAGCGGGGAATGAGCAGTTCTTC
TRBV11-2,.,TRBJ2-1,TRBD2,CASSSPKGRVYNEQFF,TGTGCCAGCAGCTCCCCAAAGGGGAGGGTTTACAATGAGCAGTTCTTC
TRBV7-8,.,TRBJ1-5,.,CASSLGQTTWNQPQHF,TGTGCCAGCAGCTTAGGACAAACGACCTGGAATCAGCCCCAGCATTTT
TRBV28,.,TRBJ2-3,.,CASSLLGRGGSDTQYF,TGTGCCAGCAGTTTATTGGGCAGGGGTGGTTCGGATACGCAGTATTTT
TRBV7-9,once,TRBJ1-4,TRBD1,CASSYWTGSNEKLFF,TGTGCCAGCAGCTACTGGACAGGTTCTAATGAAAAACTGTTTTTT
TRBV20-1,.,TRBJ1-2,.,CSARVLPHYGYTF,TGCAGTGCTAGAGTGTTGCCTCATTATGGCTACACCTTC
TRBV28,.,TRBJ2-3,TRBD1,CASSPPPKTGDTQYF,TGTGCCAGCAGCCCACCACCAAAGACAGGGGATACGCAGTATTTT
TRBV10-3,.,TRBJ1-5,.,CAVLRGGNQPQHF,TGTGCCGTCCTTAGGGGGGGGAATCAGCCCCAGCATTTT
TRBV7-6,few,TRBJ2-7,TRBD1,CASSLTTGAHEQYF,TGTGCCAGCAGCTTGACGACAGGGGCACACGAGCAGTACTTC
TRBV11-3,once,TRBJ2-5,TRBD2,CASSIGLAGSQETQYF,TGTGCCAGCAGCATCGGACTAGCGGGGAGTCAAGAGACCCAGTACTTC
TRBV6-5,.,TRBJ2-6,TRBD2,CASSYSRGSSGANVLTF,TGTGCCAGCAGTTACTCGCGGGGGAGCTCTGGGGCCAACGTCCTGACTTTC
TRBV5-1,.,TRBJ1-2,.,CASSLDSGNYGYTF,TGCGCCAGCAGCTTGGACAGTGGTAACTATGGCTACACCTTC
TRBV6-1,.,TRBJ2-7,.,CASSLNGQEGDEQYF,TGTGCCAGCAGTCTAAACGGACAGGAGGGCGACGAGCAGTACTTC
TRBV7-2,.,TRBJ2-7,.,CASSGGRSEVPYEQYF,TGTGCCAGCAGCGGGGGTCGTTCGGAAGTGCCCTACGAGCAGTACTTC
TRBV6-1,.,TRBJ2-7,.,CASRSGRDFSHGQYF,TGTGCCAGCAGGTCTGGCCGGGACTTCTCCCATGGGCAGTACTTC
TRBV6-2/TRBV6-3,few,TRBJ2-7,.,CASSSGVSYEQYF,TGTGCCAGCAGTTCTGGGGTCAGCTACGAGCAGTACTTC
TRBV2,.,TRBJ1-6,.,CASTTDQFSPLHF,TGTGCCAGCACCACGGACCAATTCTCACCCCTCCACTTT
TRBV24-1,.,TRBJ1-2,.,CATSDGGGGTTNYGYTF,TGTGCCACCAGTGATGGCGGGGGGGGAACGACTAACTATGGCTACACCTTC
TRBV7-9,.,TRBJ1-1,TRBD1,CASSLEDRGYEAFF,TGTGCCAGCAGCTTAGAGGACAGGGGCTACGAAGCTTTCTTT
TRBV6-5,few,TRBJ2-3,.,CASSYRLGGTDTQYF,TGTGCCAGCAGTTACCGACTAGGAGGTACAGATACGCAGTATTTT
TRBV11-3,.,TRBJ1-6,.,CASSLRGDSPLHF,TGTGCCAGCAGCTTACGGGGCGATTCACCCCTCCACTTT
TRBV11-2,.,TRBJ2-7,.,CASSPPGAYEQYF,TGTGCCAGCAGCCCCCCAGGGGCGTACGAGCAGTACTTC
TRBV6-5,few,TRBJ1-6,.,CASSYSRPGSSYNSPLHF,TGTGCCAGCAGTTACTCCCGGCCAGGGAGCTCCTATAATTCACCCCTCCACTTT
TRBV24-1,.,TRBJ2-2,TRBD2,CATKELAGRYSENTGELFF,TGTGCCACCAAGGAGCTAGCGGGGAGGTATTCCGAAAACACCGGGGAGCTGTTTTTT
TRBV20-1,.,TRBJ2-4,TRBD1,CSAEGTGGDIQYF,TGCAGTGCTGAAGGGACAGGGGGGGACATTCAGTACTTC